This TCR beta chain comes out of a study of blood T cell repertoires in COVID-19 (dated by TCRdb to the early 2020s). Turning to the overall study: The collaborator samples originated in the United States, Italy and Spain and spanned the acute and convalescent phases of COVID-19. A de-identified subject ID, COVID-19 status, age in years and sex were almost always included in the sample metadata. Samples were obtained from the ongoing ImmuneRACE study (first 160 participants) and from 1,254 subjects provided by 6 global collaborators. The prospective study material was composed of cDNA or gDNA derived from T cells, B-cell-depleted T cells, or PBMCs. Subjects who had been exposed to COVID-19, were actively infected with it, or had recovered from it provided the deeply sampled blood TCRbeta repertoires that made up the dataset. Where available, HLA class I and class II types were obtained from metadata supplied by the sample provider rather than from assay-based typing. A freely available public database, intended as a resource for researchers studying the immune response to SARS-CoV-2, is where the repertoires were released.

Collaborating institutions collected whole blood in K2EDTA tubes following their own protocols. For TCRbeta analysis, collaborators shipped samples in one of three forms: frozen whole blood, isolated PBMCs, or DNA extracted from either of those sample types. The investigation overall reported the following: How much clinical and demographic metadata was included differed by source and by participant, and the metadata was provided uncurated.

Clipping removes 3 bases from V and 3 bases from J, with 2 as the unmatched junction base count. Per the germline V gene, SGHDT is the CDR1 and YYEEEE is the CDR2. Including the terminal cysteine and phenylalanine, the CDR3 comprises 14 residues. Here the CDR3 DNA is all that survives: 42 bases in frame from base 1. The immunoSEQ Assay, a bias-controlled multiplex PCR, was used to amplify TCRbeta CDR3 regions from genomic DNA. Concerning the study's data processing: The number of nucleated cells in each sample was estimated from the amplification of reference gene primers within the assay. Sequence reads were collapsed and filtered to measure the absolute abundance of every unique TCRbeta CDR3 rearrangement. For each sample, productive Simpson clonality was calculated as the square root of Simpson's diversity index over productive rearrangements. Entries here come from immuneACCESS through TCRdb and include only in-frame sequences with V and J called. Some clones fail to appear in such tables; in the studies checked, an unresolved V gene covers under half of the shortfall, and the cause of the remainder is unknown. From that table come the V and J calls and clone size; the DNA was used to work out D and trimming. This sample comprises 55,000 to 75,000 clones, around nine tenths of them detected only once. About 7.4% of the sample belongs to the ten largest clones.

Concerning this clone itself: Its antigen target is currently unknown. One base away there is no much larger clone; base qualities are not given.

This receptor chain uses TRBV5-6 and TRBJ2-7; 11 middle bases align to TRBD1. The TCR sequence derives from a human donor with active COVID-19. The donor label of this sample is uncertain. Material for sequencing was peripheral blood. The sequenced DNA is TGTGCCAGCAGCTATGGGACAGGGGGCTACGAGCAGTACTTC. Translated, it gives CASSYGTGGYEQYF.